In its sample, the clone carrying this T cell receptor (beta chain) was seen many times. Its antigen is still unknown. The CDR3 is 11 residues long. V lost 8 bases and J lost 6, with 13 bases in between. Germline V gene sequence: CDR1 SQVTM, CDR2 ANQGSEA. Individual cDNA molecules each received unique molecular identifiers attached to them. TCRdb called the 5' RACE reads again in MiXCR, with one record for every CDR3 protein. This sample has about 110,000 distinct CDR3 sequences, with about 12% found just once. This entry is derived from a study of early T cells in non-severe SARS-CoV-2 infection. As for the study in general: The authors sequenced bulk RNA from unsorted whole blood, leaving chains unpaired. Study-level results: The study's VDJdb matching favored anti-spike CD8 responses and missed private and CD4 specificities.

The receptor was derived from an adult who was a healthcare worker with PCR-confirmed SARS-CoV-2 infection or an uninfected control (not recorded which). The sequencing input was whole blood. The genes are TRBV29-1 and TRBJ1-1; D is possibly TRBD1 (5 bases). CDR3 region: CSYRWGAEAFF. CDR3 DNA sequence: TGCAGCTATCGTTGGGGGGCTGAAGCTTTCTTT.